This TCR beta chain derives from a study of Graves' ophthalmopathy and Graves' hyperthyroidism. Amplification from RNA transcripts yielded the TCR beta CDR3 regions. First-round RT-PCR relied on HTBI primers, and a second-round multiplex PCR came next. TCRdb analysed the multiplex PCR reads with MiXCR anew, one entry per CDR3 protein. The repertoire holds around 400,000 distinct CDR3 sequences, with around 21% as singletons. Clinical symptoms, serum thyroxine, TRAb, thyroid ultrasound and orbital computed tomography determined diagnosis. Germline V CDR1 and CDR2: MNHNS, SASEGT. CDR3 size: 15 residues. V was clipped by 1 base and J by 5 bases, with 15 bases between them.

The material sequenced was peripheral blood. The clonotype originates from a woman aged 18-35 years with stable Graves' hyperthyroidism. The V and J genes are TRBV6-1 and TRBJ2-7; no clear D. CDR3 in DNA: TGTGCCAGCAGTGAAGACGGCAGGAGACGGGACGAGCAGTACTTC. Translating gives CASSEDGRRRDEQYF.